Shown below are 17 T cell receptor beta chains from a single sample sequenced in a study of T cell changes during pregnancy in multiple sclerosis (dated by TCRdb to the late 2010s). The library was obtained by the immunoSEQ multiplex PCR assay. Held by TCRdb, this immuneACCESS table contains in-frame sequences only and omits some clones. Under half of the omission traces to an unresolved V gene where checked; the cause of the rest is unknown. The sample table contains 40,000 to 50,000 clones; only one count was recorded for 90% of them. The ten top clones hold less than 12% of the sample. The source was CD8+ T cells from peripheral blood mononuclear cells, collected in the first trimester of pregnancy. These receptors came from a female donor with multiple sclerosis, enrolled in a pregnancy study.

This rearrangement joins TRBV13 to TRBJ2-1, with TRBD2 identical over 8 bases. CDR3 size: 15 residues. The germline gives CDR1 PRHDT, CDR2 FYEKMQ (reference sequence). Trimming at V came to 0 bases and at J to 5 bases, leaving 3 bases not matched to a gene. The CDR3 protein is CASSLGLAENNEQFF. CDR3 in DNA: TGTGCCAGCAGCTTAGGACTAGCGGAAAACAATGAGCAGTTCTTC.

The chain uses TRBV5-6 and TRBJ2-3; 12 bases align to TRBD1. The V gene's germline CDR1 is SGHDT and CDR2 YYEEEE. The CDR3 is 15 residues long. After removal of 3 bases from V and 5 bases from J, the junction contained 4 bases not matched to a gene. The CDR3 spells CASSWDRGPGDTQYF. The CDR3 DNA follows: TGTGCCAGCAGCTGGGACAGGGGGCCGGGAGATACGCAGTATTTT.

The chain employs TRBV5-6 and TRBJ2-7, with 7 bases fitting TRBD2. The ends lost 4 bases at V and 7 bases at J; junction bases unmatched: 8. This CDR3 region has 13 residues. CDR1 is SGHDT, CDR2 YYEEEE, per germline. CDR3 region: CASSPGGSREQYF. The CDR3 DNA reads as TGTGCCAGCAGCCCGGGGGGATCGCGAGAGCAGTACTTC.

The V and J genes are TRBV4-1 and TRBJ2-7, with D uncertain. The CDR3 loop spans 11 amino acids. V was pared by 5 bases and J by 7 bases, with 9 bases between. Looked up from germline, CDR1 is MGHRA and CDR2 is YSYEKL. CDR3 sequence reads: CASSSSGEQYF. DNA of the CDR3: TGCGCCAGCAGCTCCTCCGGGGAGCAGTACTTC.

The chain joins TRBV10-3 to TRBJ2-1, with 12 nucleotides matching TRBD2. Germline V lookup: CDR1 ENHRY, CDR2 SYGVKD. The CDR3 runs to 14 residues. J lost 5 bases, V lost 7 bases, and 3 bases had no gene match. The CDR3 region is CAIKTSGRNNEQFF. CDR3 DNA sequence: TGTGCCATCAAAACTAGCGGGAGGAACAATGAGCAGTTCTTC.

This chain uses TRBV23-1 with TRBJ2-7, with D uncertain. Being an ORF, TRBV23-1 has a function that is uncertain. This CDR3 region has 11 residues. Trimming took off 7 bases at V and 6 bases at J, with 10 bases between the two ends. The CDR3 sequence: CASNYLCEQYF. The CDR3 DNA follows: TGCGCCAGCAACTATCTCTGCGAGCAGTACTTC.

The chain combines TRBV15 with TRBJ1-1; TRBD1 is a possible D gene (5 bases). Trimming stripped 5 bases from V and 4 bases from J, with 14 bases between. CDR1 and CDR2 (germline): LNHNV, YYDKDF (reference sequence). The CDR3 is 14 amino acids. CDR3 residues: CATSQEVGGTEAFF. DNA for the CDR3: TGTGCCACCAGCCAAGAGGTGGGGGGCACTGAAGCTTTCTTT. The variable domain in full, with the rest retrieved from reference TRBV15 and TRBJ1-1, is DAMVIQNPRYQVTQFGKPVTLSCSQTLNHNVMYWYQQKSSQAPKLLFHYYDKDFNNEADTPDNFQSRRPNTSFCFLDIRSPGLGDTAMYLCATSQEVGGTEAFFGQGTRLTVV.

The J gene is TRBJ2-2, the V gene TRBV9; unclear D gene. The germline V gene encodes CDR1 SGDLS and CDR2 YYNGEE. CDR3 length: 16 residues. Trimming took off 0 bases at V and 2 bases at J, with 11 bases between the two ends. The CDR3 sequence is CASSVDSETNTGELFF. Written as DNA, the CDR3 is TGTGCCAGCAGCGTAGATTCAGAAACCAACACCGGGGAGCTGTTTTTT.

The CDR3: CASSLSAGTAYNEQFF. CDR3 DNA sequence: TGTGCCAGCAGTTTATCTGCCGGGACAGCATACAATGAGCAGTTCTTC. The chain employs TRBV27 and TRBJ2-1; TRBD1 agrees at 7 bases. This CDR3 contains 16 residues. Per the germline V gene, CDR1 is MNHEY and CDR2 is SMNVEV (reference sequence). Trimming removed 0 bases from V and 4 bases from J; junction bases left unmatched: 6.

The CDR3, as DNA: TGTGCCAGTTCGGCAGGGGTTCCCTACGAGCAGTACTTC. Translated: CASSAGVPYEQYF. The chain is built from TRBV19 and TRBJ2-7, with D perhaps matching TRBD1 (6 bases). This CDR3 has 13 amino acids. Looked up from germline, CDR1 is LNHDA and CDR2 is SQIVND (reference sequence). Trimming removed 8 bases at V and 2 bases at J, with 13 bases between. Looking up the rest from reference TRBV19 and TRBJ2-7 gives the full variable domain: DGGITQSPKYLFRKEGQNVTLSCEQNLNHDAMYWYRQDPGQGLRLIYYSQIVNDFQKGDIAEGYSVSREKKESFPLTVTSAQKNPTAFYLCASSAGVPYEQYFGPGTRLTVT.

The V gene is TRBV7-9, the J gene TRBJ2-3, with 7 bases lining up with TRBD1. CDR1 SEHNR and CDR2 FQNEAQ come from the germline V gene (reference sequence). The CDR3 totals 16 residues. J gave up 2 bases and V 2 bases, and 7 bases lay outside the gene matches. The CDR3 DNA reads as TGTGCCAGCAGCTTAAAACAAACAGGGGTCACAGATACGCAGTATTTT. This sequence encodes CASSLKQTGVTDTQYF.

This rearrangement joins TRBV5-5 to TRBJ2-3; the match to TRBD2 covers 13 bases. The J segment lost 4 bases and the V segment lost 4 bases, leaving 6 bases of the junction unmatched. This CDR3 has 16 residues. Germline values: CDR1 SGHKS, CDR2 YYEKEE (reference sequence). The CDR3 nucleotides are TGTGCCAGCAGCCAAGGACTAGCGGGAGACCCAGATACGCAGTATTTT. Protein product: CASSQGLAGDPDTQYF.

The chain carries TRBV5-6 and TRBJ1-1, with D unresolved. CDR1 and CDR2 from the germline V gene are SGHDT and YYEEEE. Trimming took 4 bases from V and 6 from J, leaving 7 bases between them. This CDR3 spans 11 amino acids. CDR3 residues: CASSVGPEAFF. The DNA for the CDR3 is TGTGCCAGCAGCGTTGGGCCTGAAGCTTTCTTT. The variable domain in full, completed from reference TRBV5-6 and TRBJ1-1, reads DAGVTQSPTHLIKTRGQQVTLRCSPKSGHDTVSWYQQALGQGPQFIFQYYEEEERQRGNFPDRFSGHQFPNYSSELNVNALLLGDSALYLCASSVGPEAFFGQGTRLTVV.

The gene calls are TRBV2 and TRBJ2-2; 10 nucleotides match TRBD2. Germline V CDR1 and CDR2: SNHLY, FYNNEI. The V gene end was trimmed by 8 bases and the J gene end by 4 bases; junction bases not matched to a gene: 10. This CDR3 comprises 16 residues. The CDR3 coding sequence is TGTGCCAGCTCCCCCCGGCTAGCGGGGGCCACCGGGGAGCTGTTTTTT. It specifies CASSPRLAGATGELFF.

The J gene is TRBJ2-5, the V gene TRBV6-4; 7 bases match TRBD1. The CDR3 runs 16 residues. V shed 5 bases and J 4 bases; nucleotides not matched to a gene: 13. CDR1 is MRHNA, CDR2 SNTAGT, per germline. The CDR3 reads CASSPRGGAGGETQYF. DNA for the CDR3: TGTGCCAGCAGTCCCCGAGGGGGCGCAGGTGGAGAGACCCAGTACTTC.

The CDR3 bases are TGTGCCAGCCGGACTAGCGGGGGTACCTACGAGCAGTACTTC. It specifies CASRTSGGTYEQYF. The rearrangement links TRBV19 to TRBJ2-7; the match to TRBD2 covers 13 bases. The CDR3 runs to 14 residues. V trimming: 9 bases; J trimming: 2 bases; junction bases outside the gene matches: 4. CDR1 and CDR2 from the germline V gene are LNHDA and SQIVND (reference sequence).

The V gene is TRBV10-1, the J gene TRBJ1-1; no clear D. Germline CDR1 and CDR2: WNHNN and SYGVQD (reference sequence). Trimming removed 3 bases from V and 2 bases from J, with 7 bases in between. CDR3 length equals 13 residues. CDR3 nucleotides: TGCGCCAGCAGTGATCCGACTAACACTGAAGCTTTCTTT. Translation gives CASSDPTNTEAFF.